The 30 T cell receptor beta chains reported below all come from one sample, sequenced in a study of human T cells and chemical hapten exposure. Regarding time point: pre-sensitization, week 0. Treatment noted: therapeutic diphenylcyclopropenone sensitization with weekly scalp DPC. TCRdb re-called the RACE reads with MiXCR, one entry per CDR3 protein. The sample carries some 360,000 distinct CDR3 sequences, approximately 5.1% recorded once. This sample comprised whole blood, obtained in connection with sensitization to the hapten diphenylcyclopropenone (DPC). These receptors came from a woman in her forties or fifties with alopecia areata. Some clones in this sample may be carry-over from other donors' samples.

This clonotype was recorded a few times. The chain couples TRBV3-1 to TRBJ2-1; maybe TRBD2 (6 bases). CDR3 length equals 14 residues. CDR1 LGHDT and CDR2 YNNKEL come from the germline V gene (reference sequence). Trimming shortened V by 1 base and J by 6 bases, and 10 bases separated the two germline ends. The CDR3 here is CASSQARDFNEQFF. The CDR3 DNA is TGTGCCAGCAGCCAAGCCCGGGACTTCAATGAGCAGTTCTTC.

At least ten counts were recorded for this clonotype. The chain combines TRBV7-2 with TRBJ2-1; a possible D gene is TRBD2 (5 bases). Looked up from germline, CDR1 is SGHTA and CDR2 is FQGNSA. Trimming left V 1 base short and J 9 bases short, with 10 bases between. CDR3 length equals 13 residues. The CDR3 sequence: CASSLVASSEQFF. Written as DNA, the CDR3 is TGTGCCAGCAGCTTAGTAGCTAGCTCTGAGCAGTTCTTC.

This clonotype was counted many times. The V call is TRBV28, the J call TRBJ2-1; D could derive from TRBD1 or TRBD2 (5 bases each). The CDR3 contains 15 residues. The germline CDR1 and CDR2 sequences are MDHEN and SYDVKM. V lost 5 bases and J 4 bases, leaving 15 bases between the germline ends. The CDR3 sequence is CASSLLGTRYNEQFF. Written as DNA, the CDR3 is TGTGCCAGCAGTCTGCTGGGGACCAGATACAATGAGCAGTTCTTC.

The chain employs TRBV20-1 and TRBJ1-2, with D unclear. Germline loops: CDR1 DFQATT, CDR2 SNEGSKA (reference sequence). The CDR3 has 13 residues. The V gene lost 6 bases and the J gene lost 0 bases, with 11 bases spanning the gap. The CDR3 sequence is CSAPDGSNYGYTF. The CDR3 nucleotides are TGCAGTGCCCCGGACGGTTCTAACTATGGCTACACCTTC.

The sample holds a few counts of this clonotype. This sequence joins TRBV27 and TRBJ2-4; D gene unclear. The germline gives CDR1 MNHEY, CDR2 SMNVEV (reference sequence). This CDR3 comprises 13 residues. V was shortened by 7 bases and J by 0 bases, with 7 bases between the two germline ends. CDR3 coding DNA: TGTGCCAGCACCGATTTAGCCAAAAACATTCAGTACTTC. Translating it yields CASTDLAKNIQYF.

The J gene is TRBJ1-3, the V gene TRBV3-1; unclear D gene. Germline assignment: CDR1 LGHDT and CDR2 YNNKEL (reference sequence). The V and J ends lost 8 bases and 0 bases respectively, with 8 bases between them. This CDR3 contains 13 residues. CDR3 region: CASGLTSGNTIYF. CDR3 DNA sequence: TGTGCCAGCGGACTGACCTCTGGAAACACCATATATTTT.

This clonotype has a count of ten or more. V and J are TRBV11-2 and TRBJ2-3, with D possibly being TRBD2 (7 bases). Germline V lookup: CDR1 SGHAT, CDR2 FQNNGV. The CDR3 contains 16 residues. V lost 2 bases, J lost 2 bases, and 14 bases lay in between. The CDR3 region has the DNA TGTGCCAGCAGCTTAAGAGGCGGGGGCCTCACAGATACGCAGTATTTT. Translating gives CASSLRGGGLTDTQYF.

This clonotype was counted between two and nine times. The rearrangement links TRBV4-3 to TRBJ2-7, with D hard to call. The germline V gene encodes CDR1 LGHNA and CDR2 YSLEER. V lost 3 bases, J lost 2 bases, and 11 bases lay in between. The CDR3 length is 14 residues. The CDR3 spells CASSQMSDAYEQYF. In nucleotides, the CDR3 is TGCGCCAGCAGCCAGATGTCCGATGCCTACGAGCAGTACTTC.

There are a few counts of this clonotype. This chain connects TRBV5-5 to TRBJ1-4, with 7 bases identical to TRBD1. The CDR3 is 16 amino acids. The germline V gene has CDR1 SGHKS and CDR2 YYEKEE (reference sequence). The junction had 12 bases not matched to a gene; V was cut back by 2 bases and J by 8 bases. The chain's CDR3 is CASSLLPGQLGEKLFF. Here the CDR3 DNA reads TGTGCCAGCAGCTTATTGCCGGGACAGCTGGGAGAAAAACTGTTTTTT.

The sample holds many counts of this clonotype. The chain couples TRBV3-1 to TRBJ2-5; 10 bases line up with TRBD2. Germline CDR1 and CDR2: LGHDT and YNNKEL (reference sequence). The CDR3 length is 14 residues. The trim removed 6 bases at V and 1 base at J, leaving 2 bases unmatched. This CDR3 is CASRRTSGQETQYF. For the CDR3, the DNA is TGTGCCAGCAGACGGACTAGCGGCCAAGAGACCCAGTACTTC.

This clonotype was counted ten times or more. This chain uses TRBV7-2 with TRBJ2-2, with unresolved D. Germline V gene sequence: CDR1 SGHTA, CDR2 FQGNSA. Trimming removed 2 bases from V and 1 base from J, with 11 bases in between. This CDR3 comprises 16 residues. DNA for the CDR3: TGTGCCAGCAGCTTAAATCCCGGGTGGAACACCGGGGAGCTGTTTTTT. This codes for CASSLNPGWNTGELFF.

The V call is TRBV11-3, the J call TRBJ2-2, with TRBD1 identical over 9 bases. From germline, CDR1 is SGHNT and CDR2 YENEEA. The V segment lost 9 bases and the J segment 5 bases; nucleotides outside the gene matches: 4. There are 13 residues in the CDR3. CDR3 sequence: CASRDRETGELFF. CDR3 bases: TGTGCCAGTCGGGACAGGGAGACCGGGGAGCTGTTTTTT.

This clonotype was observed at least ten times. The CDR3 here is CSALQLAKNIQYF. In nucleotides, the CDR3 is TGCAGTGCGCTACAACTAGCCAAAAACATTCAGTACTTC. This rearrangement joins TRBV20-1 to TRBJ2-4; D call uncertain. V lost 6 bases and J lost 0, with 9 bases in between. CDR3 length: 13 amino acids. Germline values: CDR1 DFQATT, CDR2 SNEGSKA (reference sequence).

This clonotype was seen a few times. V gene TRBV7-6 combines with J gene TRBJ2-1, with TRBD2 matching over 8 bases. Germline V CDR1 and CDR2: SGHVS, FNYEAQ. V shed 2 bases and J 7 bases; nucleotides not matched to a gene: 13. This CDR3 region has 17 residues. The CDR3: CASSLTEAAGELNEQFF. DNA of the CDR3: TGTGCCAGCAGCTTAACGGAAGCAGCGGGAGAGTTGAATGAGCAGTTCTTC.

This clonotype was detected ten times or more. The rearrangement uses TRBV12-3 or TRBV12-4 and TRBJ2-4, with a tentative D call TRBD1 (6 bases). With 6 bases removed from V and 0 bases from J, the gap between germline ends came to 15 bases. The CDR3 contains 16 residues. The CDR3 nucleotides are TGTGCCAGCAGCCACAGGGACGACCTAGCCAAAAACATTCAGTACTTC. Amino acids: CASSHRDDLAKNIQYF.

This clonotype has at least ten counts. The J gene is TRBJ2-6, the V gene TRBV12-3 or TRBV12-4; D is ambiguous. The V end was cut by 6 bases, the J end by 0 bases, with 15 bases between. CDR3 size: 17 residues. CDR3 coding DNA: TGTGCCAGCAGCCTCCCCAGAGGAAGCTCTGGGGCCAACGTCCTGACTTTC. This gives the protein CASSLPRGSSGANVLTF.

The CDR3 here is CASSPTPGLAGRQRPVFTDTQYF. The CDR3 bases are TGTGCCAGCAGCCCTACCCCCGGACTAGCGGGGCGCCAGAGACCCGTTTTCACAGATACGCAGTATTTT. This chain joins TRBV5-6 and TRBJ2-3; TRBD2 agrees at 12 bases. Germline-derived CDR1 and CDR2 are SGHDT and YYEEEE. Germline trimming cut 4 bases from V and 2 bases from J; bases unmatched to any gene: 26. CDR3 length equals 23 residues.

The sample holds many counts of this clonotype. The chain employs TRBV20-1 and TRBJ2-7; TRBD1 aligns across 9 bases. The junction had 8 bases not matched to a gene; V was cut back by 6 bases and J by 5 bases. This CDR3 comprises 13 residues. The germline CDR1 and CDR2 sequences are DFQATT and SNEGSKA (reference sequence). This CDR3 is CSAAGQGIHEQYF. The CDR3 DNA reads TGCAGTGCCGCAGGACAGGGGATCCACGAGCAGTACTTC.

This clonotype has only a few counts. The V call is TRBV12-3 or TRBV12-4, the J call TRBJ2-1; 7 nucleotides line up with TRBD2. Trimming cost V 2 bases and J 0 bases; bases outside gene matches: 4. There are 16 residues in the CDR3. The CDR3 reads CASSLSGGASYNEQFF. For the CDR3, the DNA is TGTGCCAGCAGTTTATCGGGAGGTGCCTCCTACAATGAGCAGTTCTTC.

This clonotype was seen a handful of times. V and J are TRBV18 and TRBJ2-5; D is perhaps TRBD1 (5 bases). V was clipped by 0 bases and J by 1 base, with 18 bases between them. The CDR3 runs 18 residues. Germline V lookup: CDR1 KGHSH, CDR2 LQKENI. CDR3 residues: CASSPPVVAGPFQETQYF. The CDR3 DNA is TGTGCCAGCTCACCACCTGTCGTGGCAGGGCCCTTCCAAGAGACCCAGTACTTC.

This sequence joins TRBV19 and TRBJ2-7; TRBD1 matches at 9 bases. V dropped 9 bases and J dropped 6; count of bases not matched to a gene: 9. The CDR3 spans 13 residues. Looked up from germline, CDR1 is LNHDA and CDR2 is SQIVND (reference sequence). CDR3 amino acids: CASTDRGVGEQYF. DNA of the CDR3: TGTGCCAGCACCGACAGGGGGGTTGGCGAGCAGTACTTC.

A few counts support this clonotype. The gene calls are TRBV7-2 and TRBJ2-7, with D possibly matching TRBD2 (6 bases). CDR3 length equals 14 residues. CDR1 SGHTA and CDR2 FQGNSA come from the germline V gene. Trimming took 4 bases from V and 1 from J, leaving 11 bases between them. The CDR3: CASSSGLRSYEQYF. CDR3 DNA sequence: TGTGCCAGCAGCTCGGGACTCCGGTCCTACGAGCAGTACTTC.

Ten or more counts support this clonotype. The V call is TRBV20-1, the J call TRBJ2-3, with D perhaps assigned TRBD1 or TRBD2 (6 bases each). Looked up from germline, CDR1 is DFQATT and CDR2 is SNEGSKA (reference sequence). The V end was cut by 5 bases, the J end by 0 bases, with 12 bases between. This CDR3 spans 14 amino acids. The CDR3 loop reads CSARRGPSTDTQYF. In DNA, the CDR3 is TGCAGTGCTCGCCGGGGGCCAAGCACAGATACGCAGTATTTT.

The genes are TRBV20-1 and TRBJ2-2, with 8 bases aligning to TRBD2. The CDR3 consists of 14 residues. Germline lookup yields CDR1 DFQATT and CDR2 SNEGSKA (reference sequence). Trimming cost V 4 bases and J 6 bases; bases outside gene matches: 7. CDR3 residues: CSAKPGLGSGELFF. Written as DNA, the CDR3 is TGCAGTGCTAAACCGGGACTAGGATCCGGGGAGCTGTTTTTT.

The table lists this clonotype with many counts. This chain connects TRBV6-6 to TRBJ1-5; no reliable D call. This CDR3 region has 16 residues. The ends were cut back, 2 bases at V and 3 bases at J, with 14 bases in the middle. Germline V gene sequence: CDR1 MNHNY, CDR2 SVGAGI (reference sequence). DNA for the CDR3: TGTGCCAGCAGTTACCCCACCGGGCAGGACAATCAGCCCCAGCATTTT. It translates to CASSYPTGQDNQPQHF.

This clonotype was counted only a few times. The chain employs TRBV5-1 and TRBJ1-3, with D unclear. V was cut by 4 bases and J by 8 bases, with 16 bases left in between. CDR1 and CDR2 (germline): SGHRS, YFSETQ. There are 14 residues in the CDR3. CDR3 sequence: CASSVEPGVDTIYF. For the CDR3, the DNA is TGCGCCAGCAGCGTGGAGCCGGGTGTAGACACCATATATTTT.

This clonotype was observed a single time. The chain couples TRBV6-6 to TRBJ2-3; unclear D gene. The CDR3 totals 12 residues. In germline, CDR1 is MNHNY, CDR2 SVGAGI (reference sequence). Trimming stripped 4 bases from V and 12 bases from J, with 14 bases between. The CDR3 nucleotides are TGTGCCAGCAGTTCCACCCGAGATAAACAGTATTTT. It codes for CASSSTRDKQYF.

V and J are TRBV18 and TRBJ1-1; D is undetermined. CDR3 length: 16 residues. The germline V gene has CDR1 KGHSH and CDR2 LQKENI. The V end was cut by 6 bases, the J end by 4 bases, with 21 bases between. CDR3 residues: CASSSLESNPSTEAFF. CDR3 nucleotides: TGTGCCAGCTCTAGTTTGGAGTCAAACCCGAGCACTGAAGCTTTCTTT.

This clonotype was picked up a small number of times. The chain uses TRBV25-1 and TRBJ2-3; a possible D gene is TRBD1 (6 bases). Trimming left V 1 base short and J 0 bases short, with 14 bases between. This CDR3 is built from 17 residues. The germline gives CDR1 MGHDK, CDR2 SYGVNS. This CDR3 is CASSESLTGSSTDTQYF. The CDR3 coding sequence is TGTGCCAGCAGTGAATCCCTGACAGGTTCAAGCACAGATACGCAGTATTTT.

This clonotype has at least ten counts. The CDR3 region has the DNA TGTGCCAGCAGCAAAGCCGGACAGACCTACGAGCAGTACTTC. The encoded protein is CASSKAGQTYEQYF. The J gene is TRBJ2-7, the V gene TRBV21-1; the table names TRBD1, a call not compared with the DNA. TRBV21-1 is listed as a pseudogene. CDR3 size: 14 residues.